This T cell receptor (beta chain) was found in a study of blood T cell repertoires in COVID-19. Clones were read by immunoSEQ multiplex PCR, and TCRdb kept only the in-frame ones, dropping some. The table shows fewer than 200,000 clones, with around 88% occurring only once. Sequencing was done on a sample of PBMCs or T cells enriched from blood (not recorded which). The receptor was isolated from a woman between 45 and 65 years old in a cohort exposed to, infected with or recovered from COVID-19 (not recorded which).

The DNA of the CDR3 is TGCGCCAGCAGCCAAGTTCAGGGGGTTACTAATGAAAAACTGTTTTTT. Residues: CASSQVQGVTNEKLFF. The chain recombines TRBV4-1 with TRBJ1-4; 7 bases map to TRBD1. J lost 2 bases, V lost 1 base, and 4 bases had no gene match. Germline CDR1 reads MGHRA; CDR2 reads YSYEKL. The CDR3 is 16 amino acids.